This entry features one T cell receptor (beta chain) sequence. The data derive from a study of T cells after yellow fever vaccination. This CDR3 spans 8 amino acids. Looked up from germline, CDR1 is SGHRS and CDR2 is YFSETQ. The V and J ends lost 8 bases and 12 bases respectively, with 9 bases between them. TCRdb re-derived calls from the 5' RACE reads in MiXCR, one entry per CDR3 protein. This sample has 25,000 to 35,000 distinct CDR3 sequences; 6.3% occur once, and the top ten carry approximately 25%. The specimen comprised PBMCs, either bulk or a sorted T-cell subset (CD4+, CD8+, memory, or dextramer-sorted; not recorded which), sampled on the day of the yellow fever booster vaccination. This TCR came from a young man who received the YFV17D yellow fever vaccine. The chain is built from TRBV5-1 and TRBJ2-7; D unclear. This CDR3 reads CARTPRYF. Here the CDR3 DNA reads TGCGCCAGAACCCCGCGGTACTTC.